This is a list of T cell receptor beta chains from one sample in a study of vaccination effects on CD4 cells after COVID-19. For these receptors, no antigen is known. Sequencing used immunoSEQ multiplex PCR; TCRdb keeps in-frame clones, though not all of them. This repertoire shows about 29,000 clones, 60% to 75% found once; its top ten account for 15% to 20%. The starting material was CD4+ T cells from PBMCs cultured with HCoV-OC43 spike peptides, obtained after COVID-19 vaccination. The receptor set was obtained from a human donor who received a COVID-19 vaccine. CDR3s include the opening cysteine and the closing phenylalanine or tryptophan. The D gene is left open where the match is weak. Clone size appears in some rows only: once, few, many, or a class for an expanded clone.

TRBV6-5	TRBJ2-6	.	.	TGTGCCAGCAGTTACCGCTCTGGGGCCAACGTCCTGACTTTC	CASSYRSGANVLTF
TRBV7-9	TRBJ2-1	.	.	TGTGCCAGCAGCTTAGTCGGGAGCGGGTTCTCCTACAATGAGCAGTTCTTC	CASSLVGSGFSYNEQFF
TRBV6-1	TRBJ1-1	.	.	TGTGCCAGCAGTGAGGGGTTGGAGAACACTGAAGCTTTCTTT	CASSEGLENTEAFF
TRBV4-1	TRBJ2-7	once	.	TGCGCCAGCAGCCAAGAGAAGTACAGCAACTTTTTCTACGAGCAGTACTTC	CASSQEKYSNFFYEQYF
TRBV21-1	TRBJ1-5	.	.	TGTGCCAGCAGCAAAAACGATGGGGGGCGTGGGGGCAATCAGCCCCAGCATTTT	CASSKNDGGRGGNQPQHF
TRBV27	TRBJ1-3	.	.	TGTGCCAGCAGCTTGAAGGGATTCCCTGGAAACACCATATATTTT	CASSLKGFPGNTIYF
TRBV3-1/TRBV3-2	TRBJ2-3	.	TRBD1	TGTGCCAGCAGCCCCGGGACCCAGGGGGCAGATACGCAGTATTTT	CASSPGTQGADTQYF
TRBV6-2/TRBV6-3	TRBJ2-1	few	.	TGTGCCAGCAGTAAACTAAGGACCTCCGAGCAGTTCTTC	CASSKLRTSEQFF
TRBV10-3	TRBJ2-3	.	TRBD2	TGTGCCATCAGTGAGACGACTAGCATGGGCACAGATACGCAGTATTTT	CAISETTSMGTDTQYF
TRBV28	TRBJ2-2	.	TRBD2	TGTGCCAGCAGTAACAACCCGGTGGCGGGAGGTCGGGAGCTGTTTTTT	CASSNNPVAGGRELFF
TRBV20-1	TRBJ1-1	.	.	TGCAGTGCTAGTACAATCACTGAAGCTTTCTTT	CSASTITEAFF
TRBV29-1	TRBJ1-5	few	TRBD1	TGCAGCGTTGCTGGGACAGGGGGACAGCCCCAGCATTTT	CSVAGTGGQPQHF
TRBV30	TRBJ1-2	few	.	TGTGCCTGGGCGTACATGGGTGGCTACACCTTC	CAWAYMGGYTF
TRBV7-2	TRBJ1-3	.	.	TGTGCCAGCAGCTTGCCCGGGGCCTCCTCTGGAAACACCATATATTTT	CASSLPGASSGNTIYF
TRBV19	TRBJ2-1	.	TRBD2	TGTGCCAGTAGTAGACAGACTAGCGGGGGTTACAATGAGCAGTTCTTC	CASSRQTSGGYNEQFF
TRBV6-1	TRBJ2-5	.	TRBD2	TGTGCCAGCAGTGAACTAGCGGGGGGGCCAGAGACCCAGTACTTC	CASSELAGGPETQYF
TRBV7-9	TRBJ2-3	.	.	TGTGCCAGCACCTGGCTTTTGACTGGGGGCACAGATACGCAGTATTTT	CASTWLLTGGTDTQYF
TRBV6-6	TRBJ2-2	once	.	TGTGCCAGCAGTTATCAACAGGAGTTTACCGGGGAGCTGTTTTTT	CASSYQQEFTGELFF
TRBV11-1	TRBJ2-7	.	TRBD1	TGTGCCAGCAGCTGGGACAGGGGCGCGGGGGAGCAGTACTTC	CASSWDRGAGEQYF
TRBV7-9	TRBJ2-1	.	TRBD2	TGTGCCAGCAGCTTAGGGGAGCGGGGGGACAATGAGCAGTTCTTC	CASSLGERGDNEQFF
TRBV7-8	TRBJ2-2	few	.	TGTGCCAGCAGCTTATGGGAAGGGGACACCGGGGAGCTGTTTTTT	CASSLWEGDTGELFF
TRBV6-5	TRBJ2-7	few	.	TGTGCCAGCAGTTCATCCTGGAGGGGTGACTACGAGCAGTACTTC	CASSSSWRGDYEQYF
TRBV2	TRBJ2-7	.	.	TGTGCCAGCAGTCTTAGCGCTGGCGAGCAGTACTTC	CASSLSAGEQYF